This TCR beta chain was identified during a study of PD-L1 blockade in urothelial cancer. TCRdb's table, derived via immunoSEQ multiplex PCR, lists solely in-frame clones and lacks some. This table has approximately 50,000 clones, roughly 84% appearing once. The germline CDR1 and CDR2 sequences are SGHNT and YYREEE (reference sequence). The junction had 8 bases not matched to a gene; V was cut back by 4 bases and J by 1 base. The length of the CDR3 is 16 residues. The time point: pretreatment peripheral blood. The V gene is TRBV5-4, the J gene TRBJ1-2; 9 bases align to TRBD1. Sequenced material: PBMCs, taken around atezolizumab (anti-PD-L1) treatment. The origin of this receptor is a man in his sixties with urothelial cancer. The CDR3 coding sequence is TGTGCCAGCAGCCAAGCGGGACAGGGCTTTAACTATGGCTACACCTTC. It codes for CASSQAGQGFNYGYTF.